These 18 T cell receptor beta chains share one sample of origin, sequenced in a study of CD8+CD57+ T cells in acquired aplastic anemia. TCR beta VDJ and CDR3 profiles were obtained from a genomic DNA template. TCRdb itself ran the reads through MiXCR, one entry per CDR3 protein. The sample includes around 170,000 distinct CDR3 sequences, around half of them seen just once. All patients picked for sequencing had shown, by flow cytometry, an expansion of CD8+CD57+ cells. The sequencing input was sorted CD4+, CD8+, or CD8+CD57+ T cells (not recorded which) from PBMCs. All receptors come from a human donor with aplastic anemia.

This clonotype came up once. This chain links TRBV2 with TRBJ1-1; no reliable D call. V shed 6 bases and J shed 7 bases, with 3 bases lying between them. Germline CDR1 SNHLY, CDR2 FYNNEI. The CDR3 consists of 9 residues. DNA for the CDR3: TGTGCCAGCAGCCGTGAAGCTTTCTTT. Residues: CASSREAFF.

This clonotype was observed many times. The CDR3 DNA sequence: TGTGCCACTAAACCTAGCGGGGTCTACGAGCAGTACGTC. Residues: CATKPSGVYEQYV. This chain links TRBV6-2 or TRBV6-3 with TRBJ2-7; 9 bases agree with TRBD2. CDR1 is MNHEY and CDR2 is SVGEGT in the germline V gene. V was pared by 10 bases and J by 3 bases, with 7 bases of the junction left unmatched. The CDR3 has 13 residues.

This clonotype occurred many times. The V and J genes are TRBV7-2 and TRBJ1-5, with D hard to call. The V and J ends lost 0 bases and 1 base respectively, with 4 bases between them. The V gene's germline CDR1 is SGHTA and CDR2 FQGNSA. The CDR3 extends over 14 amino acids. The CDR3 loop reads CASSLAHSNQPQHF. For the CDR3, the DNA is TGTGCCAGCAGCTTAGCACACAGCAATCAGCCCCAGCATTTT.

The chain links TRBV29-1 to TRBJ2-7; no clear D gene. From germline, CDR1 is SQVTM and CDR2 ANQGSEA. V was trimmed by 4 bases and J by 6 bases, leaving 7 bases between them. This CDR3 is 10 amino acids long. The CDR3: CSVAGVEQYF. In DNA form, the CDR3 reads TGCAGCGTTGCTGGGGTCGAGCAGTACTTC.

The chain recombines TRBV15 with TRBJ2-1; 8 bases fit TRBD2. Germline V gene data show CDR1 as LNHNV and CDR2 as YYDKDF (reference sequence). This CDR3 is built from 13 residues. The trim removed 0 bases at V and 9 bases at J, leaving 1 base unmatched. CDR3: CATSRDREGEQFF. CDR3 coding DNA: TGTGCCACCAGCAGAGATCGGGAGGGTGAGCAGTTCTTC.

At least ten counts were recorded for this clonotype. The rearrangement uses TRBV6-2 or TRBV6-3 and TRBJ1-2; D gene unclear. Trimming shortened V by 5 bases and J by 1 base, and 8 bases separated the two germline ends. CDR1 and CDR2 (germline): MNHEY, SVGEGT. The CDR3 loop spans 13 amino acids. The CDR3 bases are TGTGCCAGCAGTAATCCGGTTAACTATGGCTACACCTTC. The encoded protein is CASSNPVNYGYTF.

Within the sample, this clonotype is medium-sized (0.01 to 0.1%). The genes are TRBV19 and TRBJ2-2; either TRBD1 or TRBD2 may supply D (5 bases each). V gave up 6 bases and J gave up 6 bases, with 8 bases separating them. Germline V gene data show CDR1 as LNHDA and CDR2 as SQIVND (reference sequence). The CDR3 is made up of 12 amino acids. CDR3 sequence reads: CASRTGPGELFF. DNA for the CDR3: TGTGCCAGTAGAACGGGGCCCGGGGAGCTGTTTTTT. Based on the CDR3 plus reference TRBV19 and TRBJ2-2, the full variable domain is DGGITQSPKYLFRKEGQNVTLSCEQNLNHDAMYWYRQDPGQGLRLIYYSQIVNDFQKGDIAEGYSVSREKKESFPLTVTSAQKNPTAFYLCASRTGPGELFFGEGSRLTVL.

This clonotype appeared many times. The V call is TRBV7-6, the J call TRBJ2-7; tentative D call: TRBD1 (6 bases). Germline CDR1 reads SGHVS; CDR2 reads FNYEAQ. This CDR3 has 15 amino acids. V dropped 1 base and J dropped 2 bases, with 12 bases sitting between them. CDR3 loop: CASSLGGHPTYEQYV. DNA for the CDR3: TGTGCCAGCAGCTTAGGGGGACACCCGACCTACGAGCAGTACGTC.

This chain links TRBV12-3 or TRBV12-4 with TRBJ2-3; 12 bases agree with TRBD2. This CDR3 has 18 residues. With V trimmed by 3 bases and J by 2 bases, 9 bases remained unmatched. The CDR3 DNA follows: TGTGCCAGCAGTTTTAGGTGGCTAGCGGGAGGGATCACAGATACGCAGTATTTT. It encodes CASSFRWLAGGITDTQYF.

This clonotype was found many times. The rearrangement uses TRBV7-6 and TRBJ1-5, with D possibly TRBD1 on 6 matching bases. This CDR3 is built from 18 residues. V was trimmed by 1 base and J by 1 base, leaving 17 bases between them. The germline V gene encodes CDR1 SGHVS and CDR2 FNYEAQ. The CDR3 spells CASSLGALRGASNQPQHF. CDR3 DNA: TGTGCCAGCAGCTTAGGGGCCCTCAGGGGAGCGAGCAATCAGCCCCAGCATTTT.

This clonotype was picked up one time. This chain links TRBV19 with TRBJ1-1; unclear D gene. Germline V gene sequence: CDR1 LNHDA, CDR2 SQIVND (reference sequence). The length of the CDR3 is 15 residues. V was pared by 5 bases and J by 0 bases, with 13 bases between. The CDR3 protein is CASSLLGVMNTEAFF. The CDR3 DNA reads as TGTGCCAGTAGTCTGTTGGGAGTCATGAACACTGAAGCTTTCTTT.

Here the CDR3 DNA reads TGTGCCATCAGTGAAGGGGCTGGCTACACCTTC. Its protein product is CAISEGAGYTF. V is TRBV10-3 and J is TRBJ1-2, with D possibly TRBD1 on 5 matching bases. The length of the CDR3 is 11 residues. The germline V gene encodes CDR1 ENHRY and CDR2 SYGVKD. The V and J ends lost 3 bases and 7 bases respectively, with 6 bases between them.

V is TRBV7-2 and J is TRBJ2-7; D unresolved. This CDR3 region has 11 residues. V was cut by 4 bases and J by 2 bases, with 3 bases left in between. The germline V gene encodes CDR1 SGHTA and CDR2 FQGNSA. CDR3 region: CASSSTYEQYF. CDR3 nucleotides: TGTGCCAGCAGCTCGACCTACGAGCAGTACTTC.

This clonotype was picked up many times. The rearrangement joins TRBV2 to TRBJ1-6; no clear D. Germline CDR1 SNHLY, CDR2 FYNNEI. The V gene lost 1 base and the J gene lost 13 bases, with 11 bases spanning the gap. The CDR3 is made up of 13 amino acids. CDR3: CASSEGQARPLHF. Here the CDR3 DNA reads TGTGCCAGCAGTGAAGGTCAGGCCCGGCCCCTCCACTTT. Combining the CDR3 with reference TRBV2 and TRBJ1-6 gives the whole variable domain EPEVTQTPSHQVTQMGQEVILRCVPISNHLYFYWYRQILGQKVEFLVSFYNNEISEKSEIFDDQFSVERPDGSNFTLKIRSTKLEDSAMYFCASSEGQARPLHFGNGTRLTVT.

This clonotype appeared many times. The J gene is TRBJ1-1, the V gene TRBV7-6; D not resolved. Per the germline V gene, CDR1 is SGHVS and CDR2 is FNYEAQ. The CDR3 consists of 13 residues. Trimming cost V 6 bases and J 0 bases, with 8 bases left between them. The CDR3, as DNA: TGTGCCAGCAGTCCGACTATGAACACTGAAGCTTTCTTT. Translation gives CASSPTMNTEAFF.

CDR3 in DNA: TGTGCCAGCATCTCGGGACTAGCGGGAGATACGCAGTATTTT. It is translated as CASISGLAGDTQYF. The chain employs TRBV9 and TRBJ2-3, with TRBD2 matching 12 bases. The CDR3 contains 14 residues. Per the germline V gene, CDR1 is SGDLS and CDR2 is YYNGEE. V was clipped by 6 bases and J by 5 bases; unmatched bases: 4.

This clonotype came up a few times. A much larger clone is a single base away; this may be a read error. The conserved phenylalanine or tryptophan normally closing the CDR3 is absent here, so this likely arose from a read error. The chain links TRBV6-2 or TRBV6-3 to TRBJ2-7, with 7 bases matching TRBD2. V was clipped by 7 bases and J by 6 bases; unmatched bases: 15. The CDR3 has 15 amino acids. Germline V gene sequence: CDR1 MNHEY, CDR2 SVGEGT. The CDR3 bases are TGTGCCAGCATCCCCGGCGGGGGAAAGCGCGGCGAGCAGTACCTC. It translates to CASIPGGGKRGEQYL.

The chain has TRBV12-3 or TRBV12-4 and TRBJ1-1, with 7 bases that match TRBD1. The CDR3 contains 16 residues. V lost 5 bases, J lost 1 base, and 10 bases stayed unmatched. The CDR3 sequence is CASSRSGGSGNTEAFF. In nucleotides, the CDR3 is TGTGCCAGCAGTCGTTCAGGGGGTTCTGGGAACACTGAAGCTTTCTTT.